The 14 T cell receptor beta chains reported below all come from one sample, sequenced in a study of blood T cell repertoires in COVID-19. The repertoire was sequenced with immunoSEQ multiplex PCR; TCRdb's copy has only in-frame clones and lacks some. The table has 370,000 or so clones, 70% to 90% seen once. Sequencing was carried out using PBMCs or T cells enriched from blood (not recorded which). The receptors stem from a man aged 25-45 years who had recovered from COVID-19.

This clone was found a few times. The chain has TRBV4-1 and TRBJ2-7; no reliable D call. The length of the CDR3 is 14 residues. Per the germline V gene, CDR1 is MGHRA and CDR2 is YSYEKL. The V end lost 1 base, the J end lost 4 bases, and 11 bases lay between the germline ends. Written as DNA, the CDR3 is TGCGCCAGCAGCCAAGTGGGCCGCCGTTACGAGCAGTACTTC. Amino acids: CASSQVGRRYEQYF.

V gene TRBV2 combines with J gene TRBJ1-2; D unclear. The length of the CDR3 is 13 residues. Germline CDR1 is SNHLY and CDR2 is FYNNEI. CDR3 sequence reads: CAGEKAERGGYTF. DNA for the CDR3: TGTGCTGGGGAAAAGGCGGAACGGGGTGGCTACACCTTC.

This sequence joins TRBV3-1 (or the pseudogene TRBV3-2) and TRBJ1-5; D not resolved. CDR1 is LGHDT and CDR2 is YNNKEL in the germline V gene (reference sequence). This CDR3 is built from 14 residues. Trimming took off 1 base at V and 5 bases at J, with 9 bases between the two ends. The CDR3 protein is CASSQGRTYQPQHF. Written as DNA, the CDR3 is TGTGCCAGCAGCCAAGGCCGAACTTATCAGCCCCAGCATTTT.

This clone was counted only a few times. V is TRBV18 and J is TRBJ1-1, with D unresolved. Germline CDR1 and CDR2: KGHSH and LQKENI. V was shortened by 2 bases and J by 8 bases, with 9 bases between the two germline ends. The CDR3 spans 12 residues. CDR3 sequence reads: CASSPVEGEAFF. Here the CDR3 DNA reads TGTGCCAGCTCACCAGTTGAGGGAGAAGCTTTCTTT.

V and J are TRBV29-1 and TRBJ1-5; D remains ambiguous. V gave up 4 bases and J gave up 4 bases, with 17 bases separating them. This CDR3 is built from 15 residues. Per the germline V gene, CDR1 is SQVTM and CDR2 is ANQGSEA. The CDR3 nucleotides read TGCAGCGTTGTGATCCGTACCCGGGATAATCAGCCCCAGCATTTT. This translates into CSVVIRTRDNQPQHF. Filled out from reference TRBV29-1 and TRBJ1-5, the complete variable domain reads SAVISQKPSRDICQRGTSLTIQCQVDSQVTMMFWYRQQPGQSLTLIATANQGSEATYESGFVIDKFPISRPNLTFSTLTVSNMSPEDSSIYLCSVVIRTRDNQPQHFGDGTRLSIL.

The gene calls are TRBV18 and TRBJ1-3; D perhaps matches TRBD1 (6 bases). With 3 bases removed from V and 3 bases from J, the gap between germline ends came to 12 bases. The CDR3 extends over 15 amino acids. CDR1 KGHSH and CDR2 LQKENI come from the germline V gene. CDR3 sequence reads: CASSPQGRGGNTIYF. In DNA form, the CDR3 reads TGTGCCAGCTCACCGCAGGGGCGAGGTGGAAACACCATATATTTT.

The CDR3 DNA sequence: TGTGCCAGCAGCTTAGAGGTCAGGGATAGCAATCAGCCCCAGCATTTT. This encodes CASSLEVRDSNQPQHF. The chain uses TRBV11-3 and TRBJ1-5, with D possibly being TRBD1 (5 bases). V gave up 0 bases and J gave up 0 bases, with 9 bases separating them. Germline assignment: CDR1 SGHNT and CDR2 YENEEA. The CDR3 runs to 16 residues.

To note about this clone: Other DNA variants within this sample encode the same CDR3. The J gene is TRBJ1-1, the V gene TRBV27; no clear D. The CDR3 consists of 13 residues. Germline V CDR1 and CDR2: MNHEY, SMNVEV (reference sequence). The V end was cut by 4 bases, the J end by 4 bases, with 10 bases between. The CDR3 here is CASSYTGFTEAFF. In DNA form, the CDR3 reads TGTGCCAGCAGTTACACGGGGTTCACTGAAGCTTTCTTT.

The chain combines TRBV2 with TRBJ1-1; D call uncertain. The V gene lost 0 bases and the J gene lost 4 bases, with 21 bases spanning the gap. Germline V gene data show CDR1 as SNHLY and CDR2 as FYNNEI. This CDR3 comprises 18 residues. The CDR3 sequence is CASSEALLGSRQFTEAFF. CDR3 in DNA: TGTGCCAGCAGTGAAGCACTTTTAGGCAGCCGACAATTCACTGAAGCTTTCTTT.

CDR3 protein: CSARVVDTQYF. In DNA, the CDR3 is TGCAGTGCTAGAGTAGTAGATACGCAGTATTTT. This chain uses TRBV20-1 with TRBJ2-3; no clear D gene. This CDR3 comprises 11 residues. The germline V and J ends were trimmed by 1 base and 5 bases, with 4 bases remaining between them. CDR1 DFQATT and CDR2 SNEGSKA come from the germline V gene (reference sequence).

The chain recombines TRBV27 with TRBJ2-7; tentatively, D is TRBD2 (6 bases). CDR3 length: 15 amino acids. V gave up 5 bases and J gave up 4 bases, with 18 bases separating them. Germline CDR1 MNHEY, CDR2 SMNVEV (reference sequence). CDR3 loop: CASSTRRGAWYEQYF. In DNA form, the CDR3 reads TGTGCCAGCAGTACCCGGAGGGGTGCCTGGTACGAGCAGTACTTC.

V and J are TRBV12-5 and TRBJ1-3; 9 positions match TRBD1. The CDR3 contains 16 residues. Germline V gene data show CDR1 as LGHNT and CDR2 as FRNRAP. The junction had 5 bases not matched to a gene; V was cut back by 5 bases and J by 0 bases. As DNA, the CDR3 is TGTGCTAGTGGTCCGGGACAGGGAATCTCTGGAAACACCATATATTTT. This translates into CASGPGQGISGNTIYF.

This clone was counted between two and nine times. V usage is TRBV6-4 and J usage is TRBJ1-1; D is uncertain. Germline-derived CDR1 and CDR2 are MRHNA and SNTAGT. V gave up 0 bases and J gave up 5 bases, with 10 bases separating them. This CDR3 is built from 14 residues. This chain's CDR3 is CASSDSSVGTEAFF. The CDR3 coding sequence is TGTGCCAGCAGTGACTCGAGCGTTGGGACTGAAGCTTTCTTT.

The chain combines TRBV7-3 with TRBJ2-2, with TRBD2 identical over 9 bases. The trim removed 1 base at V and 0 bases at J, leaving 3 bases unmatched. From germline, CDR1 is SGHTA and CDR2 FQGTGA. The CDR3 spans 17 residues. For the CDR3, the DNA is TGTGCCAGCAGCTTAAGCGGGGGGGCTACGAACACCGGGGAGCTGTTTTTT. Residues: CASSLSGGATNTGELFF.